This TCR beta chain was sequenced for a study of liver allograft versus peripheral blood T cells. At the level of the study: Comparisons were made between T cell receptor repertoires found in transplanted livers and those circulating in recipients' peripheral blood.

This clonotype was detected once. Each CDR3 protein is one row after TCRdb ran MiXCR on the reads. The sample holds 8,600 or so distinct CDR3 sequences, under 20% seen once. Germline values: CDR1 DFQATT, CDR2 SNEGSKA (reference sequence). CDR3 length: 16 amino acids. Trimming cost V 0 bases and J 3 bases, with 15 bases left between them. The source of this sequence is a human patient who had a liver transplant. Some T cells may possibly be graft donor cells. The V call is TRBV20-1, the J call TRBJ2-1, with D possibly being TRBD1 or TRBD2 (6 bases each). CDR3 loop: CSARDRGAPLYNEQFF. DNA of the CDR3: TGCAGTGCTAGAGATAGGGGGGCACCCCTCTACAATGAGCAGTTCTTC.